This T cell receptor (beta chain) was documented in a study of T cell repertoires in ileal Crohn's disease. Overall study context: Median disease duration was 7.9 years; 35% smoked at surgery. Findings and limits, study-wide: Active smokers at surgery had more clonal expansions than non-smokers. All patients with clonality above 26.8% had endoscopic recurrence.

Germline V lookup: CDR1 SGDLS, CDR2 YYNGEE. This CDR3 spans 19 amino acids. The junction had 6 bases not matched to a gene; V was cut back by 0 bases and J by 1 base. Notes on this clone: The antigen remains undetermined.

The assay was immunoSEQ multiplex PCR, and TCRdb's table has in-frame clones only and misses some. Seen here are about 5,300 clones, approximately 84% observed once, and the top ten hold about 37%. Time point described: neoterminal ileum biopsy at postoperative endoscopy, about 6 months after surgery. The sample consisted of ileal tissue. The gene calls are TRBV9 and TRBJ2-3; the match to TRBD2 covers 15 bases. The clonotype was recovered from an adult with Crohn's disease. CDR3 protein: CASSVAGTSGGRRTDTQYF. The CDR3 DNA reads as TGTGCCAGCAGCGTAGCCGGGACTAGCGGGGGGCGCCGCACAGATACGCAGTATTTT.